What follows are 6 T cell receptor beta chains derived from one specimen sequenced in a study of blood T cell repertoires in COVID-19. TCRdb's copy holds only in-frame clones and misses some; the assay was immunoSEQ multiplex PCR. The repertoire consists of a few hundred thousand clones, with more than 75% occurring once and the leading ten covering 0.9% to 1.5%. The source material was PBMCs or T cells enriched from blood (not recorded which). These receptors originate from a woman younger than 35 who had recovered from COVID-19.

The gene calls are TRBV4-3 and TRBJ2-7, with TRBD2 as a possible D gene (5 bases). This CDR3 comprises 14 residues. Germline-derived CDR1 and CDR2 are LGHNA and YSLEER. V lost 2 bases and J 2 bases, leaving 10 bases between the germline ends. CDR3 sequence reads: CASSQSRTPYEQYF. CDR3 nucleotide sequence: TGCGCCAGCAGCCAAAGTAGGACTCCCTACGAGCAGTACTTC.

The V call is TRBV30, the J call TRBJ1-1; the match to TRBD1 covers 7 bases. With V trimmed by 3 bases and J by 5 bases, 9 bases remained unmatched. The CDR3 is 14 residues long. In germline, CDR1 is GTSNPN, CDR2 SVGIG (reference sequence). Here the CDR3 reads CAWRETGVGTEAFF. In DNA form, the CDR3 reads TGTGCCTGGAGGGAAACAGGGGTAGGAACTGAAGCTTTCTTT. Full variable domain (outside the CDR3, taken from reference TRBV30 and TRBJ1-1): SQTIHQWPATLVQPVGSPLSLECTVEGTSNPNLYWYRQAAGRGLQLLFYSVGIGQISSEVPQNLSASRPQDRQFILSSKKLLLSDSGFYLCAWRETGVGTEAFFGQGTRLTVV.

This clone was seen just once. The rearrangement uses TRBV5-1 and TRBJ2-1; D possibly corresponds to TRBD2 (6 bases). Trimming left V 5 bases short and J 4 bases short, with 10 bases between. There are 13 residues in the CDR3. Germline V gene sequence: CDR1 SGHRS, CDR2 YFSETQ. CDR3 residues: CASSSGNYNEQFF. CDR3 DNA sequence: TGCGCCAGCAGTAGCGGTAATTACAATGAGCAGTTCTTC.

The V call is TRBV25-1, the J call TRBJ1-2; the D gene is possibly TRBD1 (5 bases). The CDR3 contains 12 residues. Trimming pared 1 base from V and 7 bases from J, leaving 7 bases between. In germline, CDR1 is MGHDK, CDR2 SYGVNS. CDR3 region: CASSEWGGGYTF. The CDR3 bases are TGTGCCAGCAGTGAATGGGGGGGTGGCTACACCTTC.

The gene calls are TRBV18 and TRBJ2-7; no firm D call. Germline assignment: CDR1 KGHSH and CDR2 LQKENI. CDR3 length: 13 residues. Trimming stripped 3 bases from V and 6 bases from J, with 12 bases between. The chain's CDR3 is CASSPLIESEQYF. The DNA for the CDR3 is TGTGCCAGCTCACCGCTTATTGAGTCCGAGCAGTACTTC. Filled out from reference TRBV18 and TRBJ2-7, the complete variable domain reads NAGVMQNPRHLVRRRGQEARLRCSPMKGHSHVYWYRQLPEEGLKFMVYLQKENIIDESGMPKERFSAEFPKEGPSILRIQQVVRGDSAAYFCASSPLIESEQYFGPGTRLTVT.

The chain is built from TRBV7-9 and TRBJ2-5; TRBD1 might be the D (5 bases). CDR3 length equals 16 residues. V lost 1 base to trimming and J lost 2 bases, with 14 bases between them. The germline gives CDR1 SEHNR, CDR2 FQNEAQ (reference sequence). CDR3 in amino acids: CASSLEFQGLQETQYF. The CDR3 DNA reads as TGTGCCAGCAGCTTAGAATTCCAGGGTTTACAAGAGACCCAGTACTTC.